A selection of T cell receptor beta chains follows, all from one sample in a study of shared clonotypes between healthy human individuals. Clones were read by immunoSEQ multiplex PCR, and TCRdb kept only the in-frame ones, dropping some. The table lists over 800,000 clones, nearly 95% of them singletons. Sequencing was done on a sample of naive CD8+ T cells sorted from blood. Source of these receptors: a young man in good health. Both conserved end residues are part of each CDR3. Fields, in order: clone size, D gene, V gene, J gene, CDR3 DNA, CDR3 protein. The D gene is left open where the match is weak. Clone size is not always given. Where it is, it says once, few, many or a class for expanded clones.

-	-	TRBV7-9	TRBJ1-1	TGTGCCAGCAGCGGGAGGGGCACTGAAGCTTTCTTT	CASSGRGTEAFF
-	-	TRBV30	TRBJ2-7	TGTGCCTGGAGTAGAGGAGGCCAGGTTTACGAGCAGTACTTC	CAWSRGGQVYEQYF
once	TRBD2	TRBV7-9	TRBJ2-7	TGTGCCAGCAGCTTAGGAGGGACTAGCGGATACTACGAGCAGTACTTC	CASSLGGTSGYYEQYF
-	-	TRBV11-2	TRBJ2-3	TGTGCCAGCAGCTTAGATCGTGTGGAGTTACGCACAGATACGCAGTATTTT	CASSLDRVELRTDTQYF
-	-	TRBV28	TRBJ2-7	TGTGCCAGCAGTTTAGGTCCTTACTACGAGCAGTACTTC	CASSLGPYYEQYF
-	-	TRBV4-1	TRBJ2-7	TGCGCCAGCAGCCAAGCGGGCGCGGCCTCCTACGAGCAGTACTTC	CASSQAGAASYEQYF
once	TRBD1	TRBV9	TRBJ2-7	TGTGCCAGCAGCCCGACAGGGTCCCCTCTATACTACGAGCAGTACTTC	CASSPTGSPLYYEQYF
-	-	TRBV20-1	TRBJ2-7	TGCAGTGCTAGTGACACCTACGAGCAGTACTTC	CSASDTYEQYF
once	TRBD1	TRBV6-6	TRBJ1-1	TGTGCCAGCAGTCATGGCGGGACAGTTAGTGAAGCTTTCTTT	CASSHGGTVSEAFF
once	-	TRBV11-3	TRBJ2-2	TGTGCCAGCAGCTCCCAAGGGGTAGGGCACCCGAACACCGGGGAGCTGTTTTTT	CASSSQGVGHPNTGELFF
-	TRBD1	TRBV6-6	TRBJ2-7	TGTGCCAGCAGTCCTCCCGGGACAGCTAACGAGCAGTACTTC	CASSPPGTANEQYF
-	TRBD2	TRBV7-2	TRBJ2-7	TGTGCCAGCAGCGGTAGCGGGAGTTACGACGAGCAGTACTTC	CASSGSGSYDEQYF
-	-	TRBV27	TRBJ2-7	TGTGCCAGCAGTTTTGGCGGGACACTGTACGAGCAGTACTTC	CASSFGGTLYEQYF
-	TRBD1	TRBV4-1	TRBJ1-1	TGCGCCAGCAGCCTGACCTCGGGACAGCCTTTATGGGCTTTCTTT	CASSLTSGQPLWAFF
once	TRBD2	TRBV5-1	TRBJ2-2	TGCGCCAGCAGCTTGTCACTAGCGGCCTTAGACGCGAACACCGGGGAGCTGTTTTTT	CASSLSLAALDANTGELFF
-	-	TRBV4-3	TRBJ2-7	TGCGCCAGCAGCCAAGTACTAGACGGCGAGCAGTACTTC	CASSQVLDGEQYF
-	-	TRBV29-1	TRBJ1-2	TGCAGCGTTGTTGAAGCGTACAACTATGGCTACACCTTC	CSVVEAYNYGYTF
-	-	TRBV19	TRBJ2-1	TGTGCCAGTAGTATCTCCCGTGCTTGGACCTACAATGAGCAGTTCTTC	CASSISRAWTYNEQFF
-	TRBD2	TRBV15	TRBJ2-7	TGTGCCACGGGGAGGGAATCCGGGAGCTCCTACGAGCAGTACTTC	CATGRESGSSYEQYF
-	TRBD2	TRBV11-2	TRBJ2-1	TGTGCCAGCAGCGAAGCGGGAAATGCGGACAATGAGCAGTTCTTC	CASSEAGNADNEQFF
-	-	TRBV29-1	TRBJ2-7	TGCAGCGTTGAAGGGAGGGACGCGAAAGACTCCTACGAGCAGTACTTC	CSVEGRDAKDSYEQYF
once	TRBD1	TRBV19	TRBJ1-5	TGTGCCAGTAATTGGGGACAGGGGGCCGGGCAGCCCCAGCATTTT	CASNWGQGAGQPQHF
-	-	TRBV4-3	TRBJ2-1	TGCGCCAGCAGCCCGAGCTCCTACAATGAGCAGTTCTTC	CASSPSSYNEQFF
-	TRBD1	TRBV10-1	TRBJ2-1	TGCGCCAGCAGTGACTCCAGGGGGTTGGAGCGCAATGAGCAGTTCTTC	CASSDSRGLERNEQFF
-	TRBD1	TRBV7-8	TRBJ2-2	TGTGCCACTCGGCGAGGGGGCGACACCGGGGAGCTGTTTTTT	CATRRGGDTGELFF
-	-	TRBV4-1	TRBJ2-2	TGCGCCAGCAGCCCCTCACGGGACTTATTCACCGGGGAGCTGTTTTTT	CASSPSRDLFTGELFF
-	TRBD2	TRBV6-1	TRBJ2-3	TGTGCCAGCAGTGCCTCCCGGGGGGGAGGGACAGATACGCAGTATTTT	CASSASRGGGTDTQYF
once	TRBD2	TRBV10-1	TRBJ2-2	TGCGCCAGCAGTGCACTAGCGGGGAACACCGGGGAGCTGTTTTTT	CASSALAGNTGELFF
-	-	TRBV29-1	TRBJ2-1	TGCAGCGACGGGGACTTACGCAATGAGCAGTTCTTC	CSDGDLRNEQFF
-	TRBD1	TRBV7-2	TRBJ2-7	TGTGCCAGCAGCCTACAGGGGGCCCCCTCCTACGAGCAGTACTTC	CASSLQGAPSYEQYF
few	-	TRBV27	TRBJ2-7	TGTGCCAGCAGTTTTGGGTACGAGCAGTACTTC	CASSFGYEQYF